This T cell receptor (beta chain) stems from a study of blood T cell repertoires in COVID-19. As for the study in general: Sources were T cells, B-cell-depleted T cells, or PBMCs; the material itself was cDNA or gDNA.

The CDR3 is 13 residues long. V lost 5 bases, J lost 3 bases, and 4 bases stayed unmatched. CDR1 and CDR2 from the germline V gene are SGHTA and FQGTGA. Source study methods: Amplification of reference gene primers provided the estimated nucleated cell counts. Profiling relied on immunoSEQ multiplex PCR, and the TCRdb table lists in-frame clones only, not all of them. The DNA was the basis for D and trimming; V, J and clone size are from that table. This table holds fewer than 400,000 clones, more than 70% found once. This clone was found a few times. Input material: peripheral blood. This receptor was taken from a man younger than 40 with active or convalescent COVID-19. This rearrangement joins TRBV7-3 to TRBJ2-7, with TRBD2 matching over 7 bases. The CDR3 is CASSKIAGYEQYF. CDR3 sequence (DNA): TGTGCCAGCAGCAAGATAGCGGGCTACGAGCAGTACTTC.